A single sample gave rise to the 32 T cell receptor beta chains below, sequenced in a study of technical replicates of blood from several donors. Using immunoSEQ multiplex PCR, the repertoire was profiled, and TCRdb retains in-frame clones only, with some absent. In the table there are some 96,000 clones, nearly 97% of which are singletons. The sequencing input was T cells isolated from PBMCs. These receptors were taken from a human donor in good health.

The rearrangement joins TRBV7-9 to TRBJ1-6; D is perhaps TRBD1 (5 bases). V lost 2 bases to trimming and J lost 7 bases, with 18 bases between them. Germline V CDR1 and CDR2: SEHNR, FQNEAQ (reference sequence). This CDR3 comprises 17 residues. CDR3 DNA sequence: TGTGCCAGCAGCTTATCTGGTGGCAGGGTCAGAAATTCACCCCTCCACTTT. Amino acids: CASSLSGGRVRNSPLHF.

This chain links TRBV14 with TRBJ1-1; 7 bases align to TRBD1. The length of the CDR3 is 16 residues. Losses at the gene ends were 4 bases for V and 0 bases for J; bases not matched to a gene: 8. The germline V gene has CDR1 SGHDN and CDR2 FVKESK. The CDR3 is CASSRGTAIMNTEAFF. The CDR3 nucleotides read TGTGCCAGCAGCCGGGGGACAGCTATCATGAACACTGAAGCTTTCTTT.

This clone was detected only once. This sequence joins TRBV7-2 and TRBJ2-3, with 7 bases matching TRBD2. Germline CDR1 SGHTA, CDR2 FQGNSA. The CDR3 has 15 amino acids. V shed 9 bases, J shed 6 bases, and the junction held 15 bases outside the gene matches. The CDR3 DNA sequence: TGTGCCAGTAGGGACTACGCACCAGGTTTGGATACGCAGTATTTT. This translates into CASRDYAPGLDTQYF.

This chain uses TRBV27 with TRBJ2-7; D is unresolved. The CDR3 length is 13 residues. Between the trimmed V and J ends, which lost 5 bases and 4 bases, there was a span of 12 bases. The germline gives CDR1 MNHEY, CDR2 SMNVEV (reference sequence). The CDR3 DNA sequence: TGTGCCAGCAGTCCTAACCCTTTGTACGAGCAGTACTTC. Residues: CASSPNPLYEQYF.

The rearrangement joins TRBV5-6 to TRBJ2-5, with TRBD2 identical over 10 bases. V shed 4 bases and J 2 bases; nucleotides not matched to a gene: 8. This CDR3 has 16 amino acids. CDR1 and CDR2 (germline): SGHDT, YYEEEE. CDR3 in amino acids: CASSPVAGGQQETQYF. The CDR3 coding sequence is TGTGCCAGCAGCCCTGTAGCGGGGGGACAACAAGAGACCCAGTACTTC.

The rearrangement joins TRBV5-4 to TRBJ2-7; TRBD1 aligns across 10 bases. Trimming removed 7 bases from V and 4 bases from J; junction bases left unmatched: 11. The CDR3 is 15 residues long. CDR1 and CDR2 from the germline V gene are SGHNT and YYREEE (reference sequence). In DNA form, the CDR3 reads TGTGCCAGCCGACCCTCCGGGACAGGGGTTTACGAGCAGTACTTC. Translation gives CASRPSGTGVYEQYF.

This chain connects TRBV19 to TRBJ2-6; TRBD1 matches at 9 bases. V lost 3 bases and J lost 6; bases outside the gene matches: 9. Germline loops: CDR1 LNHDA, CDR2 SQIVND (reference sequence). This CDR3 region has 17 residues. In DNA, the CDR3 is TGTGCCAGTAGTATCTGGGGACAGGGTTTATCGGCCAACGTCCTGACTTTC. Its protein is CASSIWGQGLSANVLTF.

The gene calls are TRBV6-4 and TRBJ2-4; TRBD1 aligns across 11 bases. Looked up from germline, CDR1 is MRHNA and CDR2 is SNTAGT. The length of the CDR3 is 14 residues. Unmatched junction bases numbered 4, after V lost 6 bases and J lost 6 bases. CDR3 residues: CASSPGTGGNIQYF. For the CDR3, the DNA is TGTGCCAGCAGCCCCGGGACAGGGGGAAACATTCAGTACTTC.

This chain links TRBV11-3 with TRBJ2-4, with a weak D call TRBD1 (6 bases). V lost 4 bases and J lost 1, with 17 bases in between. The CDR3 is 17 amino acids. CDR1 is SGHNT and CDR2 is YENEEA in the germline V gene. The CDR3 here is CASSSETQGLAKNIQYF. As DNA, the CDR3 is TGTGCCAGCAGCTCCGAAACTCAGGGGTTGGCCAAAAACATTCAGTACTTC.

This chain uses TRBV9 with TRBJ2-7; the D gene is possibly TRBD1 (6 bases). In germline, CDR1 is SGDLS, CDR2 YYNGEE. The CDR3 is 12 amino acids. V was cut by 3 bases and J by 9 bases, with 13 bases left in between. Here the CDR3 DNA reads TGTGCCAGCAGCGGACAGGAGGTGGGGCAGTACTTC. Translating gives CASSGQEVGQYF.

The J gene is TRBJ1-6, the V gene TRBV11-3; D is unclear. The CDR3 loop spans 13 amino acids. Trimming left V 4 bases short and J 15 bases short, with 16 bases between. Germline assignment: CDR1 SGHNT and CDR2 YENEEA. CDR3 bases: TGTGCCAGCAGCTCCCTGGGAGGGCGGCTCCTCCACTTT. Encoded protein: CASSSLGGRLLHF. The whole variable domain, remainder taken from reference TRBV11-3 and TRBJ1-6, is EAGVVQSPRYKIIEKKQPVAFWCNPISGHNTLYWYLQNLGQGPELLIRYENEEAVDDSQLPKDRFSAERLKGVDSTLKIQPAELGDSAVYLCASSSLGGRLLHFGNGTRLTVT.

This chain uses TRBV14 with TRBJ1-2; tentatively, D is TRBD1 (6 bases). V was trimmed by 0 bases and J by 7 bases, leaving 15 bases between them. CDR1 is SGHDN, CDR2 FVKESK, per germline. The CDR3 totals 15 residues. CDR3 protein: CASSQDLPGVGGYTF. The CDR3 region has the DNA TGTGCCAGCAGCCAAGATCTTCCAGGGGTCGGTGGCTACACCTTC.

The J gene is TRBJ2-1, the V gene TRBV5-1, with D perhaps matching TRBD2 (5 bases). V dropped 3 bases and J dropped 3 bases, with 10 bases sitting between them. Germline V gene data show CDR1 as SGHRS and CDR2 as YFSETQ. This CDR3 has 14 residues. CDR3 amino acids: CASSWRAIYNEQFF. In nucleotides, the CDR3 is TGCGCCAGCAGCTGGCGGGCCATCTACAATGAGCAGTTCTTC. Full variable domain (rest looked up from reference TRBV5-1 and TRBJ2-1): KAGVTQTPRYLIKTRGQQVTLSCSPISGHRSVSWYQQTPGQGLQFLFEYFSETQRNKGNFPGRFSGRQFSNSRSEMNVSTLELGDSALYLCASSWRAIYNEQFFGPGTRLTVL.

The gene calls are TRBV7-8 and TRBJ2-7, with D possibly TRBD1 on 6 matching bases. This CDR3 region has 15 residues. The germline CDR1 and CDR2 sequences are SGHVS and FQNEAQ. With 4 bases removed from V and 1 base from J, the gap between germline ends came to 14 bases. The CDR3: CASSSQGQGSYEQYF. The CDR3 bases are TGTGCCAGCAGCTCTCAGGGGCAAGGATCCTACGAGCAGTACTTC.

The genes are TRBV6-5 and TRBJ2-7, with 10 bases aligning to TRBD1. Germline CDR1 MNHEY, CDR2 SVGAGI. V trimming: 5 bases; J trimming: 5 bases; junction bases outside the gene matches: 6. The CDR3 spans 14 residues. DNA for the CDR3: TGTGCCAGCAGTCACGGACAGGGGGAGAACGAGCAGTACTTC. This translates into CASSHGQGENEQYF.

The chain recombines TRBV7-9 with TRBJ2-7; D is ambiguous. Trimming cost V 2 bases and J 6 bases, with 8 bases left between them. This CDR3 contains 12 residues. Germline loops: CDR1 SEHNR, CDR2 FQNEAQ (reference sequence). This CDR3 is CASSLTASEQYF. The CDR3 region has the DNA TGTGCCAGCAGCTTAACTGCGTCCGAGCAGTACTTC.

Of note for this clone: The identical CDR3 is also encoded by other nucleotide sequences in the sample. The V call is TRBV7-9, the J call TRBJ1-5; TRBD1 matches 7 bases. The CDR3 runs to 15 residues. Germline CDR1 reads SEHNR; CDR2 reads FQNEAQ (reference sequence). V shed 1 base and J 5 bases; nucleotides not matched to a gene: 5. Here the CDR3 DNA reads TGTGCCAGCAGCTTAGGACAGGGAGGTGATCAGCCCCAGCATTTT. Encoded protein: CASSLGQGGDQPQHF.

The V call is TRBV28, the J call TRBJ2-3; tentative D call: TRBD1 (6 bases). Germline V gene sequence: CDR1 MDHEN, CDR2 SYDVKM. The CDR3 runs to 16 residues. V was cut by 5 bases and J by 0 bases, with 15 bases left in between. The CDR3 nucleotides are TGTGCCAGCAGTACCACAGGGTCGGTAAGCACAGATACGCAGTATTTT. Its protein is CASSTTGSVSTDTQYF.

The chain combines TRBV2 with TRBJ1-2; 8 bases align to TRBD1. The germline V gene has CDR1 SNHLY and CDR2 FYNNEI. CDR3 length equals 14 residues. Germline trimming cut 2 bases from V and 3 bases from J; bases unmatched to any gene: 2. The CDR3 sequence: CASSENRGDYGYTF. CDR3 sequence (DNA): TGTGCCAGCAGTGAAAACAGGGGGGACTATGGCTACACCTTC.

The chain combines TRBV4-1 with TRBJ2-1; TRBD2 might be the D (7 bases). The CDR3 runs to 17 residues. The germline gives CDR1 MGHRA, CDR2 YSYEKL. V was trimmed by 1 base and J by 4 bases, leaving 17 bases between them. The CDR3 spells CASSQVLVGRGYNEQFF. The CDR3 nucleotides are TGCGCCAGCAGCCAAGTCCTTGTGGGGAGGGGGTACAATGAGCAGTTCTTC.

The CDR3 DNA sequence: TGCGCCAGCAGCCAAGAAATGGCGGGAGTGGGTATGAGTGAGCAGTTCTTC. This encodes CASSQEMAGVGMSEQFF. V and J are TRBV4-1 and TRBJ2-1; 7 nucleotides match TRBD2. In germline, CDR1 is MGHRA, CDR2 YSYEKL. The CDR3 sequence is 17 residues long. V gave up 0 bases and J gave up 9 bases; unmatched junction bases: 14.

The chain combines TRBV28 with TRBJ1-1, with D unclear. V lost 7 bases, J lost 1 base, and 7 bases lay in between. There are 12 residues in the CDR3. The V gene's germline CDR1 is MDHEN and CDR2 SYDVKM. The CDR3 protein is CASTSGNTEAFF. CDR3 nucleotide sequence: TGTGCCAGCACCTCCGGGAACACTGAAGCTTTCTTT.

The rearrangement uses TRBV5-1 and TRBJ1-2, with 7 bases aligning to TRBD1. CDR3 size: 15 residues. The J segment lost 2 bases and the V segment lost 5 bases, leaving 9 bases of the junction unmatched. The germline V gene encodes CDR1 SGHRS and CDR2 YFSETQ. In DNA form, the CDR3 reads TGCGCCAGCAGACCCAAACCGACAGGGAACTATGGCTACACCTTC. Encoded protein: CASRPKPTGNYGYTF.

This chain links TRBV28 with TRBJ2-1; 8 bases match TRBD1. CDR3 length: 15 amino acids. Trimming at V came to 7 bases and at J to 3 bases, leaving 8 bases not matched to a gene. Germline-derived CDR1 and CDR2 are MDHEN and SYDVKM. CDR3 loop: CASTEGTGFYNEQFF. The CDR3 DNA follows: TGTGCCAGCACCGAGGGGACAGGCTTCTACAATGAGCAGTTCTTC.

This chain uses TRBV7-8 with TRBJ2-7; possibly TRBD1 for D (6 bases). The CDR3 contains 15 residues. The V end was cut by 7 bases, the J end by 3 bases, with 19 bases between. Germline V gives CDR1 SGHVS, CDR2 FQNEAQ. The CDR3, as DNA: TGTGCCAGCAAGTCTTACAGGGATATGTTCTACGAGCAGTACTTC. Its protein product is CASKSYRDMFYEQYF.

The rearrangement joins TRBV27 to TRBJ2-3; 9 bases fit TRBD2. J lost 6 bases, V lost 1 base, and 8 bases had no gene match. The CDR3 sequence is 16 residues long. Germline CDR1 reads MNHEY; CDR2 reads SMNVEV (reference sequence). The CDR3 coding sequence is TGTGCCAGCAGTTTATATTTCGGGACTAGCCCCGATACGCAGTATTTT. Translating it yields CASSLYFGTSPDTQYF.

CDR3 coding DNA: TGTGCCAGCTTCCAGGGGGTAAATTCACCCCTCCACTTT. It translates to CASFQGVNSPLHF. V gene TRBV6-5 combines with J gene TRBJ1-6; 7 bases fit TRBD1. The germline CDR1 and CDR2 sequences are MNHEY and SVGAGI. J lost 7 bases, V lost 8 bases, and 5 bases had no gene match. The CDR3 is 13 residues long.

V is TRBV2 and J is TRBJ2-3; perhaps TRBD1 as D (6 bases). CDR1 is SNHLY and CDR2 is FYNNEI in the germline V gene. V lost 8 bases and J lost 3, with 9 bases in between. The CDR3 has 12 amino acids. In nucleotides, the CDR3 is TGTGCCAGCTTGGACAGTACAGATACGCAGTATTTT. Its protein product is CASLDSTDTQYF. Full variable domain (outside the CDR3, taken from reference TRBV2 and TRBJ2-3): EPEVTQTPSHQVTQMGQEVILRCVPISNHLYFYWYRQILGQKVEFLVSFYNNEISEKSEIFDDQFSVERPDGSNFTLKIRSTKLEDSAMYFCASLDSTDTQYFGPGTRLTVL.

V gene TRBV7-9 combines with J gene TRBJ2-7; 10 nucleotides match TRBD1. This CDR3 region has 15 residues. Germline V lookup: CDR1 SEHNR, CDR2 FQNEAQ (reference sequence). J was trimmed by 4 bases and V by 4 bases; bases with no gene match: 7. The CDR3 protein is CASSSRGTGAYEQYF. CDR3 coding DNA: TGTGCCAGCAGCTCACGCGGGACAGGGGCGTACGAGCAGTACTTC.

The CDR3 DNA reads as TGTGCCAGCAGTGAACTAGCGGGCCTCCACTCCTACAATGAGCAGTTCTTC. Amino acids: CASSELAGLHSYNEQFF. The chain employs TRBV6-1 and TRBJ2-1; TRBD2 agrees at 8 bases. V trimming: 2 bases; J trimming: 0 bases; junction bases outside the gene matches: 6. This CDR3 has 17 amino acids. Germline V gives CDR1 MNHNS, CDR2 SASEGT.

This chain uses TRBV5-1 with TRBJ2-1; unclear D gene. This CDR3 is built from 14 residues. From germline, CDR1 is SGHRS and CDR2 YFSETQ. Trimming left V 4 bases short and J 2 bases short, with 10 bases between. The CDR3: CASSAPRAYNEQFF. CDR3 bases: TGCGCCAGCAGCGCCCCTCGGGCCTACAATGAGCAGTTCTTC.

The chain joins TRBV7-3 to TRBJ2-3; TRBD1 matches at 11 bases. Losses at the gene ends were 0 bases for V and 3 bases for J; bases not matched to a gene: 5. This CDR3 is built from 17 residues. Germline CDR1 and CDR2: SGHTA and FQGTGA. The CDR3 region is CASSLTGQGVGTDTQYF. For the CDR3, the DNA is TGTGCCAGCAGCTTAACGGGACAGGGGGTGGGTACAGATACGCAGTATTTT.